Following are 20 T cell receptor beta chains from one sample sequenced in a study of radiotherapy plus CTLA-4 blockade in lung cancer. Sequencing was performed with immunoSEQ multiplex PCR; in TCRdb, only in-frame clones are kept and a portion is missing. The repertoire includes tens of thousands of clones, around three quarters of them detected once, and roughly 10% sits in the top ten. The source was peripheral blood, collected from a patient treated with radiotherapy plus ipilimumab. The receptors were gathered from a human donor with non-small cell lung cancer who had a complete response to radiotherapy plus ipilimumab.

This sequence joins TRBV11-2 and TRBJ2-1; 9 bases map to TRBD2. Germline V gives CDR1 SGHAT, CDR2 FQNNGV. V lost 4 bases, J lost 4 bases, and 8 bases stayed unmatched. The CDR3 is 16 residues long. The CDR3 DNA is TGTGCCAGCAGCTCCGCCGGGACTAGCCAATACAATGAGCAGTTCTTC. Its protein product is CASSSAGTSQYNEQFF.

The chain has TRBV19 and TRBJ2-4, with 8 bases matching TRBD2. J was trimmed by 0 bases and V by 7 bases; bases with no gene match: 5. The CDR3 covers 15 residues. Looked up from germline, CDR1 is LNHDA and CDR2 is SQIVND (reference sequence). The CDR3 nucleotides are TGTGCCAGTACGAGCGGGGGCCTAGCCAAAAACATTCAGTACTTC. Its translation is CASTSGGLAKNIQYF.

The chain carries TRBV9 and TRBJ1-2; TRBD1 aligns across 7 bases. Trimming took 3 bases from V and 7 from J; bases not matched to a gene: 6. Germline-derived CDR1 and CDR2 are SGDLS and YYNGEE. The CDR3 extends over 13 amino acids. The CDR3 protein is CASSDLTGTGYTF. The CDR3 coding sequence is TGTGCCAGCAGCGATCTGACAGGGACTGGCTACACCTTC. The complete variable domain, with remaining parts taken from reference TRBV9 and TRBJ1-2, reads DSGVTQTPKHLITATGQRVTLRCSPRSGDLSVYWYQQSLDQGLQFLIQYYNGEERAKGNILERFSAQQFPDLHSELNLSSLELGDSALYFCASSDLTGTGYTFGSGTRLTVV.

This chain uses TRBV5-4 with TRBJ1-2; TRBD1 might be the D (6 bases). This CDR3 has 14 residues. V lost 4 bases to trimming and J lost 6 bases, with 16 bases between them. CDR1 and CDR2 (germline): SGHNT, YYREEE (reference sequence). DNA of the CDR3: TGTGCCAGCAGCCAGCGGGGGGCTACAGATGGCTACACCTTC. Amino acids: CASSQRGATDGYTF. Full variable domain (outside the CDR3, taken from reference TRBV5-4 and TRBJ1-2): ETGVTQSPTHLIKTRGQQVTLRCSSQSGHNTVSWYQQALGQGPQFIFQYYREEENGRGNFPPRFSGLQFPNYSSELNVNALELDDSALYLCASSQRGATDGYTFGSGTRLTVV.

The chain is built from TRBV7-8 and TRBJ2-7; 8 bases fit TRBD2. In germline, CDR1 is SGHVS, CDR2 FQNEAQ. This CDR3 has 17 residues. V lost 5 bases, J lost 3 bases, and 15 bases stayed unmatched. The CDR3 sequence: CASSVTVSERGNYEQYF. The CDR3 DNA follows: TGTGCCAGCAGCGTTACCGTATCGGAGCGGGGGAACTACGAGCAGTACTTC.

This clone showed up just once. The CDR3 nucleotides are TGCGCCAGCAGCGAGGCGGGCGTCTACACCTTC. This gives the protein CASSEAGVYTF. The genes are TRBV4-3 and TRBJ1-2; D gene unclear. The V and J ends lost 5 bases and 10 bases respectively, with 11 bases between them. Germline V gene lookup returns CDR1 LGHNA and CDR2 YSLEER. CDR3 length equals 11 residues.

The sample holds a few counts of this clone. The chain recombines TRBV18 with TRBJ1-6; D perhaps matches TRBD1 (6 bases). Germline values: CDR1 KGHSH, CDR2 LQKENI. This CDR3 spans 17 amino acids. V was pared by 5 bases and J by 0 bases, with 14 bases between. CDR3 DNA sequence: TGTGCCAGCTCAGCAGTCACAGGGAGCTCCTATAATTCACCCCTCCACTTT. This codes for CASSAVTGSSYNSPLHF.

The chain uses TRBV6-1 and TRBJ1-4; 7 bases map to TRBD1. In germline, CDR1 is MNHNS, CDR2 SASEGT. Losses at the gene ends were 11 bases for V and 7 bases for J; bases not matched to a gene: 7. The length of the CDR3 is 12 residues. The CDR3 region is CAGNRGTEKLFF. CDR3 sequence (DNA): TGTGCCGGGAACAGGGGTACTGAAAAACTGTTTTTT.

The gene calls are TRBV7-2 and TRBJ1-3; D is unclear. V was cut by 5 bases and J by 0 bases, with 11 bases left in between. Germline V gene data show CDR1 as SGHTA and CDR2 as FQGNSA. The CDR3 sequence is 15 residues long. In DNA, the CDR3 is TGTGCCAGCAGCCCGATCTTGAACTCTGGAAACACCATATATTTT. This encodes CASSPILNSGNTIYF.

The rearrangement links TRBV10-3 to TRBJ2-1; 12 nucleotides line up with TRBD1. CDR3 length: 14 residues. The J segment lost 10 bases and the V segment lost 4 bases, leaving 5 bases of the junction unmatched. In germline, CDR1 is ENHRY, CDR2 SYGVKD. CDR3: CAISAGTGGREQFF. The CDR3 DNA reads as TGTGCCATCAGTGCCGGGACAGGGGGCAGGGAGCAGTTCTTC.

This chain connects TRBV10-1 to TRBJ2-7, with TRBD1 matching over 10 bases. The V and J ends lost 1 base and 9 bases, in that order; junction bases with no gene match: 3. The length of the CDR3 is 13 residues. The germline CDR1 and CDR2 sequences are WNHNN and SYGVQD (reference sequence). The CDR3 region has the DNA TGCGCCAGCAGTGAGTGGGGACAGGGGAGGCAGTACTTC. It specifies CASSEWGQGRQYF.

The genes are TRBV30 and TRBJ1-5; D uncertain. Deletions cut 2 bases from V and 6 bases from J, with 11 bases between. Looked up from germline, CDR1 is GTSNPN and CDR2 is SVGIG (reference sequence). There are 13 residues in the CDR3. This CDR3 is CAWSSKGTQPQHF. DNA of the CDR3: TGTGCCTGGAGTTCTAAGGGCACTCAGCCCCAGCATTTT.

This clone was counted only a few times. This chain joins TRBV6-5 and TRBJ2-1; D call uncertain. V lost 5 bases, J lost 9 bases, and 11 bases lay in between. Looked up from germline, CDR1 is MNHEY and CDR2 is SVGAGI. The CDR3 extends over 12 amino acids. The CDR3: CASSNLLSEQFF. The CDR3 nucleotides read TGTGCCAGCAGTAACTTGCTGTCTGAGCAGTTCTTC.

The CDR3 sequence: CASRPSGYEQYF. CDR3 nucleotide sequence: TGTGCCAGCAGACCCAGCGGATACGAGCAGTACTTC. This chain links TRBV6-6 with TRBJ2-7; possibly TRBD2 for D (5 bases). Germline lookup yields CDR1 MNHNY and CDR2 SVGAGI (reference sequence). V lost 6 bases, J lost 4 bases, and 10 bases lay in between. The CDR3 covers 12 residues.

J is TRBJ1-1 and V is TRBV7-2, with D possibly matching TRBD1 (5 bases). There are 15 residues in the CDR3. Germline CDR1 and CDR2: SGHTA and FQGNSA. V was shortened by 5 bases and J by 6 bases, with 19 bases between the two germline ends. This CDR3 is CASSPDMVVSSEAFF. In DNA form, the CDR3 reads TGTGCCAGCAGCCCGGACATGGTTGTGAGTTCTGAAGCTTTCTTT.

The DNA for the CDR3 is TGTGCCAGCAGCAGGGACAGGGTACGGGGAAACATTCAGTACTTC. Translation: CASSRDRVRGNIQYF. The rearrangement uses TRBV7-2 and TRBJ2-4; 9 bases align to TRBD1. J was trimmed by 6 bases and V by 5 bases; bases with no gene match: 8. CDR1 and CDR2 from the germline V gene are SGHTA and FQGNSA. This CDR3 has 15 amino acids.

This chain links TRBV10-3 with TRBJ2-7; 8 positions agree with TRBD1. V was pared by 0 bases and J by 3 bases, with 10 bases of the junction left unmatched. The germline V gene has CDR1 ENHRY and CDR2 SYGVKD. There are 17 residues in the CDR3. Here the CDR3 reads CAISESGTGGPVYEQYF. Written as DNA, the CDR3 is TGTGCCATCAGTGAGTCTGGGACAGGAGGTCCAGTCTACGAGCAGTACTTC.

The chain is built from TRBV7-2 and TRBJ1-1, with D possibly matching TRBD1 (6 bases). The CDR3 runs to 17 residues. Germline CDR1 reads SGHTA; CDR2 reads FQGNSA. V was trimmed by 2 bases and J by 3 bases, leaving 19 bases between them. The CDR3 DNA is TGTGCCAGCAGCTTATCCGGGGGGCGCCTGTTGCACACTGAAGCTTTCTTT. Translated: CASSLSGGRLLHTEAFF.

This clone was seen once. The chain employs TRBV21-1 and TRBJ2-1; the table's D call of TRBD1 was not tested on the DNA. TRBV21-1 is a pseudogene segment. This CDR3 is built from 12 residues. The chain's CDR3 is CASSKADNEQFF. The CDR3 region has the DNA TGTGCCAGCAGCAAGGCAGACAATGAGCAGTTCTTC.

The J gene is TRBJ2-1, the V gene TRBV6-6; D might be TRBD2 (6 bases). The germline V gene encodes CDR1 MNHNY and CDR2 SVGAGI (reference sequence). V was pared by 2 bases and J by 5 bases, with 16 bases between. The CDR3 sequence is 16 residues long. For the CDR3, the DNA is TGTGCCAGCAGTTACCGCGGGACGGCTGCTAACAATGAGCAGTTCTTC. Its protein is CASSYRGTAANNEQFF.